Below are 6 T cell receptor beta chains sequenced from a single sample in a study of identical twins. In TCRdb, the 5' RACE reads were re-called with MiXCR into one record per CDR3 protein. In the table there are under 400,000 distinct CDR3 sequences, approximately 10% of which are singletons. The source material was naive T cells sorted from blood. The receptors come from a woman between 50 and 59 years old in good health.

This clonotype has a handful of counts. This rearrangement joins TRBV5-1 to TRBJ2-6; maybe TRBD1 (5 bases). V was cut by 0 bases and J by 1 base, with 8 bases left in between. The CDR3 loop spans 16 amino acids. From germline, CDR1 is SGHRS and CDR2 YFSETQ. Here the CDR3 DNA reads TGCGCCAGCAGCTTGGTGGGGCGATCTGGGGCCAACGTCCTGACTTTC. Protein sequence: CASSLVGRSGANVLTF.

This clonotype was seen at least ten times. The CDR3 is CALGGETGELFF. The CDR3 DNA reads TGTGCCCTCGGGGGGGAGACCGGGGAGCTGTTTTTT. This chain links TRBV12-3 or TRBV12-4 with TRBJ2-2, with 8 bases that match TRBD2. The CDR3 has 12 residues. V lost 11 bases to trimming and J lost 5 bases; unmatched junction nucleotides: 4.

This chain connects TRBV4-1 to TRBJ2-1, with 14 bases that match TRBD2. The CDR3 has 17 amino acids. The germline V gene encodes CDR1 MGHRA and CDR2 YSYEKL. V shed 4 bases and J 4 bases; nucleotides not matched to a gene: 6. CDR3 region: CASSLRTSGRLYNEQFF. In DNA, the CDR3 is TGCGCCAGCAGCCTTCGGACTAGCGGGAGGCTTTACAATGAGCAGTTCTTC.

This clonotype was observed a handful of times. The V and J genes are TRBV19 and TRBJ1-6; D gene ambiguous. The germline V gene encodes CDR1 LNHDA and CDR2 SQIVND (reference sequence). The CDR3 has 13 amino acids. V lost 3 bases, J lost 7 bases, and 7 bases lay in between. In nucleotides, the CDR3 is TGTGCCAGTAGTATCACCCAAAATTCACCCCTCCACTTT. Its protein product is CASSITQNSPLHF.

This chain connects TRBV15 to TRBJ2-1; no clear D. Trimming removed 0 bases from V and 9 bases from J, with 9 bases in between. This CDR3 region has 13 residues. CDR1 is LNHNV and CDR2 is YYDKDF in the germline V gene (reference sequence). This CDR3 is CATSRDGWAEQFF. DNA for the CDR3: TGTGCCACCAGCAGAGATGGATGGGCTGAGCAGTTCTTC. Drawing the rest from reference TRBV15 and TRBJ2-1, the complete variable domain is DAMVIQNPRYQVTQFGKPVTLSCSQTLNHNVMYWYQQKSSQAPKLLFHYYDKDFNNEADTPDNFQSRRPNTSFCFLDIRSPGLGDTAMYLCATSRDGWAEQFFGPGTRLTVL.

The chain is built from TRBV2 and TRBJ1-2, with D unclear. Trimming removed 5 bases at V and 4 bases at J, with 14 bases between. Germline loops: CDR1 SNHLY, CDR2 FYNNEI. CDR3 length: 14 residues. The CDR3 DNA is TGTGCCAGCAGTTCCTCTCCAGGAAGCTATGGCTACACCTTC. Encoded protein: CASSSSPGSYGYTF.